This paragraph reports one T cell receptor (beta chain). The data are from a study of T-cell reconstitution after alpha-beta-depleted transplantation in children. The TCRbeta library incorporated unique molecular identifiers. Each CDR3 protein is one row after TCRdb ran MiXCR on the PCR reads. The repertoire includes 600,000 to 700,000 distinct CDR3 sequences, around 17% of them detected once, and 1.1% sits in the top ten. The TCR sequence derives from a human donor who donated a stem cell graft to a child with acute myeloid leukemia. The starting material was PBMCs from the stem cell graft donor, obtained from the stem cell graft.

The CDR3 spells CASTDRGNGELFF. CDR3 nucleotide sequence: TGTGCCAGCACCGACAGGGGTAACGGGGAGCTGTTTTTT. V is TRBV9 and J is TRBJ2-2; 8 bases line up with TRBD1. Trimming cost V 6 bases and J 7 bases; bases outside gene matches: 5. Germline V gene lookup returns CDR1 SGDLS and CDR2 YYNGEE. The CDR3 runs to 13 residues.